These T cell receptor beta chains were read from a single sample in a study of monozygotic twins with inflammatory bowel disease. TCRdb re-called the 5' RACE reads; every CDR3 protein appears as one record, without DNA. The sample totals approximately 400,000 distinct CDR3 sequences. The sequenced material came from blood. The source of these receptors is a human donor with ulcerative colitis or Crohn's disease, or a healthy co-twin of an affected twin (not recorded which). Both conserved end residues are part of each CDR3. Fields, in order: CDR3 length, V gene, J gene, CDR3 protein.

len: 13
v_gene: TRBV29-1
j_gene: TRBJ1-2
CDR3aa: CSVIDRPVYGYTF

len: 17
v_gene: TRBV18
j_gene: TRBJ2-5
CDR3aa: CASSPLPGQGAQETQYF

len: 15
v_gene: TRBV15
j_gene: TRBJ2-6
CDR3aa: CATSREAGGANVLTF

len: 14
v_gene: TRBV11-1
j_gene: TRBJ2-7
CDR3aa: CASSHTSGTHEQYF

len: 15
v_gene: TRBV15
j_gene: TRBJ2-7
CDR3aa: CATSSGGLAGPEQYF

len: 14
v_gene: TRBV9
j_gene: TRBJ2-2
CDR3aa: CASSVAGATGELFF

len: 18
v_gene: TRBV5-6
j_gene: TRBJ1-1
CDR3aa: CASSWWTAYRKIDTKAFF

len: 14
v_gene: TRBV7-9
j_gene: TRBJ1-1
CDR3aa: CASSSLGVNTEAFF

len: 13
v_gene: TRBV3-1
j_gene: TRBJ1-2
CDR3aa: CASSQGGSVVETF

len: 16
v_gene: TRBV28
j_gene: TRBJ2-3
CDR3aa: CASSRGVVFWTDTQYF

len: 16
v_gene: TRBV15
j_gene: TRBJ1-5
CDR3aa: CATSRDTRGLSQPQHF

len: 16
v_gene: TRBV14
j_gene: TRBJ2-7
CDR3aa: CASSQAVFGLRYEQYF

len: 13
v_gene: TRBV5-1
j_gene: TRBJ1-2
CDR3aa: CASKAEGARGYTF

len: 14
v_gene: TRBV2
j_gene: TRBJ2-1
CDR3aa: CASSEAAGYNEQFF

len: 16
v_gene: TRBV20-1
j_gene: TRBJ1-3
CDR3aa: CSARQDRGTGGNTIYF

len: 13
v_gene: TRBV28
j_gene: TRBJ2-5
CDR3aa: CASRTDRVKTQYF

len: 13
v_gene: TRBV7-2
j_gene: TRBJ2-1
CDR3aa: CASSETYYNEQFF

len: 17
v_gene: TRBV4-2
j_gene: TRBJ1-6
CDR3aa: CASSQEGQGAKNSPLHF